The clone carrying this T cell receptor beta chain was detected only a few times. Its antigen is not identified. The record originates from a study of T-cell reconstitution after alpha-beta-depleted transplantation in children. The library targeted TCRbeta and was prepared with unique molecular identifiers. MiXCR, applied by TCRdb to the PCR reads, yields one record per CDR3 protein. The data contain roughly 670,000 distinct CDR3 sequences, over 10% of them singletons. Study outcomes and limitations: Two months or so post-transplant, alpha-beta T cells reportedly derived from several hundred expanded graft clones. Fresh T-cell production supplied most of the T-cell counts and diversity seen one year after transplant.

Deletions cut 7 bases from V and 5 bases from J, with 23 bases between. Germline values: CDR1 LGHDT, CDR2 YNNKEL (reference sequence). This CDR3 contains 16 residues. The sequence came from a girl aged 2-10 years with congenital amegakaryocytic thrombocytopenia, due to receive a stem cell transplant. The sample consisted of PBMCs, taken before TCRalphabeta/CD19-depleted stem cell transplant. The chain has TRBV3-1 and TRBJ2-5; perhaps TRBD2 as D (5 bases). The CDR3 sequence is CASNSPLSGLGETQYF. The DNA for the CDR3 is TGTGCCAGCAACTCCCCTTTGAGCGGTTTGGGCGAGACCCAGTACTTC.